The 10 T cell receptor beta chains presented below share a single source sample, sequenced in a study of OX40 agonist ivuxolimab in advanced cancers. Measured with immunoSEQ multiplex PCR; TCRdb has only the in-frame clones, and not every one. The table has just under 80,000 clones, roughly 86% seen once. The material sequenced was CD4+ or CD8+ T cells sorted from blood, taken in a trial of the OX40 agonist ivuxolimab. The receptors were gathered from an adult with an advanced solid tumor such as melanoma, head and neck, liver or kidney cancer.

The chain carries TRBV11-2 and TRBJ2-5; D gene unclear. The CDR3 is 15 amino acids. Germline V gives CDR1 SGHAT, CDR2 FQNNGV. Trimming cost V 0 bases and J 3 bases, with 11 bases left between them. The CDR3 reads CASSLDTWAKETQYF. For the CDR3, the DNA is TGTGCCAGCAGCTTAGACACCTGGGCCAAAGAGACCCAGTACTTC. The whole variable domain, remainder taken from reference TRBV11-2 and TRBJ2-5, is EAGVAQSPRYKIIEKRQSVAFWCNPISGHATLYWYQQILGQGPKLLIQFQNNGVVDDSQLPKDRFSAERLKGVDSTLKIQPAKLEDSAVYLCASSLDTWAKETQYFGPGTRLLVL.

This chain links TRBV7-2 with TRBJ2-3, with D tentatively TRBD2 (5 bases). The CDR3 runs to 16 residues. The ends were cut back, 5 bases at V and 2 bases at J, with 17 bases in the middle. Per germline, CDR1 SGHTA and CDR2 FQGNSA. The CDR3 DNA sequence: TGTGCCAGCAGCCCCAGGCGCGGACTGGTCACAGATACGCAGTATTTT. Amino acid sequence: CASSPRRGLVTDTQYF.

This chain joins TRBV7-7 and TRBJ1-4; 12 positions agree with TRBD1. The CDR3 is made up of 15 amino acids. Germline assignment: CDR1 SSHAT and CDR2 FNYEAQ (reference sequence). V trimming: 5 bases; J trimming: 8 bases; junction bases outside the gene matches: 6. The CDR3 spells CASSEGTGGGEKLFF. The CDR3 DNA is TGTGCCAGCAGCGAGGGGACAGGGGGCGGAGAAAAACTGTTTTTT.

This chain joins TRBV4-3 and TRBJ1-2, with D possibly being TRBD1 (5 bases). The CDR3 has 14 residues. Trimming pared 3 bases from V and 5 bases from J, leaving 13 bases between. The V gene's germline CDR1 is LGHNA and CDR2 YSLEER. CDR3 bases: TGCGCCAGCAGCCACGGTTCGGGGGGGTATGGCTACACCTTC. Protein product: CASSHGSGGYGYTF.

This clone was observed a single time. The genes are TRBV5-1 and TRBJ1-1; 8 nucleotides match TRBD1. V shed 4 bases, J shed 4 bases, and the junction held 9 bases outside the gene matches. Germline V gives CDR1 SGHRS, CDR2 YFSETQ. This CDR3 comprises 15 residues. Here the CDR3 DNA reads TGCGCCAGCAGCCCACGAATGGACAGGGTCACTGAAGCTTTCTTT. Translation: CASSPRMDRVTEAFF.

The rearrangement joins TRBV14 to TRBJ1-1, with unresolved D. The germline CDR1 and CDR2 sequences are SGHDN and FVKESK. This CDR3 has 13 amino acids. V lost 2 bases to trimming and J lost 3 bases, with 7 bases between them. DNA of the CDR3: TGTGCCAGCAGCCAAACTGGGTACACTGAAGCTTTCTTT. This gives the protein CASSQTGYTEAFF.

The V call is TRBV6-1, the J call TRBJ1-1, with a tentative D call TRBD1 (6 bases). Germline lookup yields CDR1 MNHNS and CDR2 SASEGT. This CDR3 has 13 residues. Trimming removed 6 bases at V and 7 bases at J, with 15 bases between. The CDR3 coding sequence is TGTGCCAGCAGCGCCACAGGGACTCGTGAAGCTTTCTTT. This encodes CASSATGTREAFF.

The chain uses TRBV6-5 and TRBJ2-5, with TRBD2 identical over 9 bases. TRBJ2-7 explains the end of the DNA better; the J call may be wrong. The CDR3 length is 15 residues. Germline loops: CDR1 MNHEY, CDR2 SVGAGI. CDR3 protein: CASSYSTSGAYEQYF. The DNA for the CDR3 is TGTGCCAGCAGTTACTCGACTAGCGGAGCCTACGAGCAGTACTTC.

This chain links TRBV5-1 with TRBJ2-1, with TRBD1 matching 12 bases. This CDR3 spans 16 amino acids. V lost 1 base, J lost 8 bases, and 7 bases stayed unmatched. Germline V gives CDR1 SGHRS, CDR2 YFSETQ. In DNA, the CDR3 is TGCGCCAGCAGCTTGATAGGGACAGGGGGCTGGGATGAGCAGTTCTTC. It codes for CASSLIGTGGWDEQFF.

For the CDR3, the DNA is TGTGCCTGGAGTCCCCTAGGACAGGGGAGCACCGGGGAGCTGTTTTTT. It translates to CAWSPLGQGSTGELFF. V gene TRBV30 combines with J gene TRBJ2-2; 9 nucleotides align to TRBD1. V shed 2 bases and J 4 bases; nucleotides not matched to a gene: 8. The CDR3 totals 16 residues. CDR1 GTSNPN and CDR2 SVGIG come from the germline V gene (reference sequence). Filled out from reference TRBV30 and TRBJ2-2, the complete variable domain reads SQTIHQWPATLVQPVGSPLSLECTVEGTSNPNLYWYRQAAGRGLQLLFYSVGIGQISSEVPQNLSASRPQDRQFILSSKKLLLSDSGFYLCAWSPLGQGSTGELFFGEGSRLTVL.